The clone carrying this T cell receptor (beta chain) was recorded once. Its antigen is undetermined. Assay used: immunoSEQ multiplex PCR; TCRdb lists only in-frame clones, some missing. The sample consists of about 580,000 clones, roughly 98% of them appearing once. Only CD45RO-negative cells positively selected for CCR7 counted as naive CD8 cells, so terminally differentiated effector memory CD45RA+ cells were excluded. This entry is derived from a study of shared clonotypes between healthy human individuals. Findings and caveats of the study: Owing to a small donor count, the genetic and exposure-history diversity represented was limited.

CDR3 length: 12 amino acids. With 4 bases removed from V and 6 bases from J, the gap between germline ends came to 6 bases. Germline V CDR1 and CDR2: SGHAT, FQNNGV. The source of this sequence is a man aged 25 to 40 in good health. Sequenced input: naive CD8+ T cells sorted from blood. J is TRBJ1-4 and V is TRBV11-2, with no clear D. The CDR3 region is CASSSLDEKLFF. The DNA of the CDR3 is TGTGCCAGCAGCTCTCTAGATGAAAAACTGTTTTTT.